A single sample gave rise to the 9 T cell receptor beta chains below, sequenced in a study of radiation and T cells in renal cell carcinoma. Time point in this sample: blood 4 weeks post-SBRT, at nephrectomy. Treatment specified: 15 Gy SBRT to primary tumor, nephrectomy 4 weeks later. Clones were sequenced by immunoSEQ multiplex PCR, and TCRdb holds only the in-frame ones, with some missing. The sample lists 150,000 to 200,000 clones; approximately 90% were seen once. The specimen comprised blood, sampled from a patient whose treatment included radiotherapy and nephrectomy. These receptors all stem from a woman between 45 and 60 years old with renal cell carcinoma.

The V and J genes are TRBV19 and TRBJ1-5, with D uncertain. CDR3 size: 16 residues. Looked up from germline, CDR1 is LNHDA and CDR2 is SQIVND (reference sequence). Trimming pared 6 bases from V and 2 bases from J, leaving 17 bases between. In nucleotides, the CDR3 is TGTGCCAGTAGAACGGAAAAGTCCGGGGGCAATCAGCCCCAGCATTTT. Its translation: CASRTEKSGGNQPQHF.

The gene calls are TRBV5-8 and TRBJ1-5; D uncertain. The CDR3 loop spans 18 amino acids. Deletions cut 4 bases from V and 0 bases from J, with 20 bases between. Germline CDR1 is SGHTS and CDR2 is YDEGEE. CDR3 DNA sequence: TGTGCCAGCAGCCTCGGAGTGTCAGAAACTTATAGCAATCAGCCCCAGCATTTT. Amino acid sequence: CASSLGVSETYSNQPQHF.

The chain combines TRBV9 with TRBJ1-1, with D possibly TRBD1 on 6 matching bases. Trimming took off 3 bases at V and 3 bases at J, with 18 bases between the two ends. CDR3 size: 16 residues. The germline CDR1 and CDR2 sequences are SGDLS and YYNGEE. CDR3 loop: CASSAGGGTWDTEAFF. CDR3 coding DNA: TGTGCCAGCAGCGCCGGAGGGGGGACCTGGGACACTGAAGCTTTCTTT.

V gene TRBV5-1 combines with J gene TRBJ2-5, with TRBD2 matching 13 bases. This CDR3 region has 15 residues. V gave up 7 bases and J gave up 2 bases; unmatched junction bases: 5. Germline CDR1 and CDR2: SGHRS and YFSETQ. CDR3 bases: TGCGCCAGCTCGAGACTAGCGGGGGGTCAAGAGACCCAGTACTTC. Amino acid sequence: CASSRLAGGQETQYF. The variable domain in full, completed from reference TRBV5-1 and TRBJ2-5, reads KAGVTQTPRYLIKTRGQQVTLSCSPISGHRSVSWYQQTPGQGLQFLFEYFSETQRNKGNFPGRFSGRQFSNSRSEMNVSTLELGDSALYLCASSRLAGGQETQYFGPGTRLLVL.

This chain links TRBV5-1 with TRBJ1-1; a possible D gene is TRBD1 (5 bases). This CDR3 is 15 amino acids long. Germline assignment: CDR1 SGHRS and CDR2 YFSETQ. The germline V and J ends were trimmed by 0 bases and 2 bases, with 11 bases remaining between them. The CDR3: CASSLAVDRNTEAFF. Written as DNA, the CDR3 is TGCGCCAGCAGCTTGGCCGTAGACAGAAACACTGAAGCTTTCTTT.

The rearrangement joins TRBV30 to TRBJ1-5, with D perhaps matching TRBD1 (6 bases). The CDR3 is 15 amino acids. The germline V gene encodes CDR1 GTSNPN and CDR2 SVGIG (reference sequence). Trimming pared 2 bases from V and 0 bases from J, leaving 11 bases between. CDR3 coding DNA: TGTGCCTGGAGTTCAACAGGGCTTAGCAATCAGCCCCAGCATTTT. This codes for CAWSSTGLSNQPQHF.

The chain links TRBV11-1 to TRBJ1-1; D gene uncertain. V was pared by 2 bases and J by 1 base, with 8 bases between. The CDR3 runs 14 residues. Germline CDR1 and CDR2: SGHAT and FQDESV (reference sequence). CDR3 DNA sequence: TGTGCCAGCAGCTTACAGATGGGGAACACTGAAGCTTTCTTT. Residues: CASSLQMGNTEAFF.

CDR3 residues: CASSFEPLIGYTF. CDR3 bases: TGTGCCAGTAGTTTCGAGCCTTTAATTGGCTACACCTTC. This chain connects TRBV19 to TRBJ1-2; D gene uncertain. With 5 bases removed from V and 7 bases from J, the gap between germline ends came to 14 bases. The CDR3 is 13 amino acids. CDR1 and CDR2 (germline): LNHDA, SQIVND (reference sequence).

This clone was observed once. The V call is TRBV29-1, the J call TRBJ1-4; D may be TRBD1 (5 bases). Trimming took off 5 bases at V and 3 bases at J, with 10 bases between the two ends. The length of the CDR3 is 13 residues. Germline V gives CDR1 SQVTM, CDR2 ANQGSEA. CDR3 in amino acids: CSVTGAANEKLFF. In DNA, the CDR3 is TGCAGCGTTACAGGAGCGGCTAATGAAAAACTGTTTTTT.